A selection of T cell receptor beta chains follows, all from one sample in a study of beta chain features in type 1 diabetes. The method was immunoSEQ multiplex PCR; TCRdb's version includes in-frame clones alone and lacks a portion of them. This table holds some 700,000 clones, around 15% found once. Sequences were obtained from naive CD4+ T cells from blood. These receptors originate from a man between 18 and 35 years old with type 1 diabetes. Each CDR3 is given with its conserved first and last residue. The order of the fields is clone size, J gene, D gene, V gene, CDR3 protein, CDR3 DNA. A D gene is named only where the DNA matches it firmly. Size is omitted from some rows. Given values are once, few, many or a class for expanded clones.

clone size: few
J gene: TRBJ2-7
D gene: TRBD1
V gene: TRBV10-3
CDR3 protein: CAISLTGTGIYEQYF
CDR3 DNA: TGTGCCATCAGTCTAACCGGGACAGGGATTTACGAGCAGTACTTC

clone size: .
J gene: TRBJ1-4
D gene: TRBD1
V gene: TRBV27
CDR3 protein: CASSSQGATNEKLFF
CDR3 DNA: TGTGCCAGCAGTTCACAGGGGGCAACTAATGAAAAACTGTTTTTT

clone size: .
J gene: TRBJ1-5
D gene: .
V gene: TRBV30
CDR3 protein: CAWSVPWGAQPQHF
CDR3 DNA: TGTGCCTGGAGTGTTCCCTGGGGTGCTCAGCCCCAGCATTTT

clone size: .
J gene: TRBJ2-7
D gene: .
V gene: TRBV18
CDR3 protein: CASSLSGDEQYF
CDR3 DNA: TGTGCCAGCTCCCTATCGGGGGACGAGCAGTACTTC

clone size: few
J gene: TRBJ2-2
D gene: .
V gene: TRBV10-2
CDR3 protein: CASTQRENTGELFF
CDR3 DNA: TGCGCCAGCACCCAGAGGGAGAACACCGGGGAGCTGTTTTTT

clone size: few
J gene: TRBJ2-7
D gene: .
V gene: TRBV30
CDR3 protein: CAWSASGYEQYF
CDR3 DNA: TGTGCCTGGAGCGCTTCAGGCTACGAGCAGTACTTC

clone size: .
J gene: TRBJ2-7
D gene: TRBD1
V gene: TRBV28
CDR3 protein: CASSLFLGQGSSYEQYF
CDR3 DNA: TGTGCCAGCAGTTTATTTCTGGGACAGGGGAGCTCCTACGAGCAGTACTTC

clone size: few
J gene: TRBJ1-1
D gene: .
V gene: TRBV30
CDR3 protein: CAWRIPGIPNTEAFF
CDR3 DNA: TGTGCCTGGAGGATCCCGGGGATCCCTAACACTGAAGCTTTCTTT

clone size: few
J gene: TRBJ1-3
D gene: .
V gene: TRBV7-2
CDR3 protein: CASSARGYTIYF
CDR3 DNA: TGTGCCAGCAGCGCCCGGGGTTACACCATATATTTT

clone size: .
J gene: TRBJ1-5
D gene: .
V gene: TRBV19
CDR3 protein: CASSLDGPSNQPQHF
CDR3 DNA: TGTGCCAGTAGTCTCGACGGGCCTAGCAATCAGCCCCAGCATTTT

clone size: .
J gene: TRBJ2-5
D gene: TRBD1
V gene: TRBV5-4
CDR3 protein: CASSVGTGKETQYF
CDR3 DNA: TGTGCCAGCAGCGTAGGGACAGGAAAAGAGACCCAGTACTTC

clone size: .
J gene: TRBJ2-4
D gene: TRBD1
V gene: TRBV2
CDR3 protein: CASSEAQGQGGKNIQYF
CDR3 DNA: TGTGCCAGCAGTGAAGCGCAGGGACAGGGGGGCAAAAACATTCAGTACTTC

clone size: .
J gene: TRBJ1-1
D gene: .
V gene: TRBV9
CDR3 protein: CASSVAGAGNTEAFF
CDR3 DNA: TGTGCCAGCAGCGTAGCGGGGGCGGGGAACACTGAAGCTTTCTTT

clone size: few
J gene: TRBJ1-3
D gene: .
V gene: TRBV15
CDR3 protein: CATSRPTPEFDTIYF
CDR3 DNA: TGTGCCACCAGCAGACCGACACCGGAGTTTGACACCATATATTTT

clone size: few
J gene: TRBJ1-1
D gene: .
V gene: TRBV19
CDR3 protein: CATGGGGTVNTEAFF
CDR3 DNA: TGTGCCACCGGAGGGGGGGGCACGGTGAACACTGAAGCTTTCTTT

clone size: .
J gene: TRBJ2-7
D gene: .
V gene: TRBV6-1
CDR3 protein: CASNHGAWEGEQYF
CDR3 DNA: TGTGCCAGCAACCACGGGGCCTGGGAAGGCGAGCAGTACTTC

clone size: .
J gene: TRBJ1-1
D gene: TRBD1
V gene: TRBV30
CDR3 protein: CARDWAGGTEAFF
CDR3 DNA: TGTGCCCGAGACTGGGCAGGGGGTACTGAAGCTTTCTTT

clone size: .
J gene: TRBJ1-6
D gene: .
V gene: TRBV4-1
CDR3 protein: CASSPLDLVSYNSPLHF
CDR3 DNA: TGCGCCAGCAGCCCCCTGGACCTCGTCTCCTATAATTCACCCCTCCACTTT

clone size: .
J gene: TRBJ2-5
D gene: .
V gene: TRBV28
CDR3 protein: CASTTYGETQYF
CDR3 DNA: TGTGCCAGCACCACCTATGGGGAGACCCAGTACTTC

clone size: .
J gene: TRBJ2-4
D gene: TRBD2
V gene: TRBV6-5
CDR3 protein: CASSYGRLAGENIQYF
CDR3 DNA: TGTGCCAGCAGTTACGGCCGACTAGCCGGGGAGAACATTCAGTACTTC

clone size: few
J gene: TRBJ1-2
D gene: .
V gene: TRBV2
CDR3 protein: CASSVQGLGYGYTF
CDR3 DNA: TGTGCCAGCAGCGTGCAGGGGCTCGGGTATGGCTACACCTTC

clone size: few
J gene: TRBJ2-2
D gene: .
V gene: TRBV7-9
CDR3 protein: CASSGRGTGELFF
CDR3 DNA: TGTGCCAGCAGCGGTAGAGGGACCGGGGAGCTGTTTTTT

clone size: few
J gene: TRBJ2-7
D gene: .
V gene: TRBV7-9
CDR3 protein: CASSLAIGGLSYEQYF
CDR3 DNA: TGTGCCAGCAGCTTAGCGATCGGGGGACTGTCCTACGAGCAGTACTTC

clone size: few
J gene: TRBJ1-1
D gene: .
V gene: TRBV15
CDR3 protein: CATSREVAANTEAFF
CDR3 DNA: TGTGCCACCAGCAGAGAGGTCGCGGCGAACACTGAAGCTTTCTTT

clone size: .
J gene: TRBJ2-1
D gene: TRBD2
V gene: TRBV18
CDR3 protein: CASTPRLAGAGDYNEQFF
CDR3 DNA: TGTGCCAGCACCCCAAGACTAGCGGGGGCCGGTGACTACAATGAGCAGTTCTTC

clone size: .
J gene: TRBJ2-1
D gene: .
V gene: TRBV9
CDR3 protein: CASSVAEGSSYNEQFF
CDR3 DNA: TGTGCCAGCAGCGTAGCTGAGGGGAGCTCCTACAATGAGCAGTTCTTC

clone size: .
J gene: TRBJ1-1
D gene: TRBD1
V gene: TRBV7-9
CDR3 protein: CASSRTTDRGRNTEAFF
CDR3 DNA: TGTGCCAGCAGCCGTACGACCGACAGGGGGCGAAACACTGAAGCTTTCTTT

clone size: .
J gene: TRBJ1-1
D gene: .
V gene: TRBV30
CDR3 protein: CAWSFNTEAFF
CDR3 DNA: TGTGCCTGGAGTTTCAACACTGAAGCTTTCTTT

clone size: few
J gene: TRBJ1-4
D gene: .
V gene: TRBV6-6
CDR3 protein: CASSLPGMANEKLFF
CDR3 DNA: TGTGCCAGCAGTCTCCCGGGGATGGCAAATGAAAAACTGTTTTTT

clone size: few
J gene: TRBJ1-1
D gene: TRBD1
V gene: TRBV29-1
CDR3 protein: CSARQGGFTEAFF
CDR3 DNA: TGCAGCGCCCGACAGGGGGGTTTCACTGAAGCTTTCTTT

clone size: few
J gene: TRBJ2-5
D gene: .
V gene: TRBV30
CDR3 protein: CAWDTKSGVQETQYF
CDR3 DNA: TGTGCCTGGGACACTAAGTCGGGAGTGCAAGAGACCCAGTACTTC

clone size: once
J gene: TRBJ1-2
D gene: TRBD1
V gene: TRBV28
CDR3 protein: CASSSGQVDGYTF
CDR3 DNA: TGTGCCAGCAGTTCAGGACAGGTGGACGGCTACACCTTC

clone size: .
J gene: TRBJ1-4
D gene: .
V gene: TRBV20-1
CDR3 protein: CSVGTVGKLFF
CDR3 DNA: TGCAGTGTAGGGACGGTGGGTAAACTGTTTTTT

clone size: .
J gene: TRBJ2-5
D gene: TRBD2
V gene: TRBV10-3
CDR3 protein: CAISHLSGEETQYF
CDR3 DNA: TGTGCCATCAGCCACCTTAGCGGGGAAGAGACCCAGTACTTC

clone size: few
J gene: TRBJ1-2
D gene: TRBD1
V gene: TRBV5-1
CDR3 protein: CASTLGTGGSYGYTF
CDR3 DNA: TGCGCCAGCACTCTCGGGACAGGGGGAAGCTATGGCTACACCTTC

clone size: few
J gene: TRBJ2-5
D gene: .
V gene: TRBV30
CDR3 protein: CAWKGQETQYF
CDR3 DNA: TGTGCCTGGAAGGGGCAAGAGACCCAGTACTTC

clone size: few
J gene: TRBJ2-1
D gene: .
V gene: TRBV19
CDR3 protein: CASSMLLGAFGEQFF
CDR3 DNA: TGTGCCAGTAGTATGCTTCTAGGGGCCTTCGGTGAGCAGTTCTTC

clone size: .
J gene: TRBJ2-7
D gene: TRBD1
V gene: TRBV6-5
CDR3 protein: CASTQGAGEQYF
CDR3 DNA: TGTGCCAGCACCCAGGGGGCTGGGGAGCAGTACTTC

clone size: few
J gene: TRBJ2-1
D gene: TRBD2
V gene: TRBV4-2
CDR3 protein: CASSQEERGSYNEQFF
CDR3 DNA: TGTGCCAGCAGCCAAGAGGAGCGGGGATCCTACAATGAGCAGTTCTTC

clone size: few
J gene: TRBJ2-1
D gene: .
V gene: TRBV28
CDR3 protein: CASSLSDGYNEQFF
CDR3 DNA: TGTGCCAGCAGTCTCTCGGACGGCTACAATGAGCAGTTCTTC

clone size: .
J gene: TRBJ2-3
D gene: TRBD1
V gene: TRBV29-1
CDR3 protein: CSAPSDRGRTDTQYF
CDR3 DNA: TGCAGCGCCCCCTCGGACAGGGGACGCACAGATACGCAGTATTTT

clone size: few
J gene: TRBJ1-2
D gene: TRBD1
V gene: TRBV2
CDR3 protein: CASSYHRGQPYGYTF
CDR3 DNA: TGTGCCAGCAGCTACCACAGGGGGCAACCCTATGGCTACACCTTC

clone size: .
J gene: TRBJ2-3
D gene: .
V gene: TRBV9
CDR3 protein: CASSVTGQPSTDTQYF
CDR3 DNA: TGTGCCAGCAGCGTAACCGGACAGCCTAGCACAGATACGCAGTATTTT

clone size: .
J gene: TRBJ2-1
D gene: TRBD2
V gene: TRBV29-1
CDR3 protein: CSVDGGAFEQFF
CDR3 DNA: TGCAGCGTTGACGGGGGGGCATTTGAGCAGTTCTTC

clone size: few
J gene: TRBJ1-2
D gene: .
V gene: TRBV10-3
CDR3 protein: CAINRAGALGYTF
CDR3 DNA: TGTGCCATCAATCGTGCCGGGGCTCTTGGCTACACCTTC

clone size: .
J gene: TRBJ1-5
D gene: .
V gene: TRBV30
CDR3 protein: CAWSVQGGQPQHF
CDR3 DNA: TGTGCCTGGAGTGTACAGGGAGGTCAGCCCCAGCATTTT

clone size: .
J gene: TRBJ2-1
D gene: .
V gene: TRBV7-8
CDR3 protein: CASSLAGAHEQFF
CDR3 DNA: TGTGCCAGCAGCTTGGCGGGGGCCCATGAGCAGTTCTTC

clone size: few
J gene: TRBJ2-1
D gene: TRBD2
V gene: TRBV5-1
CDR3 protein: CASSSPSGGLNNEQFF
CDR3 DNA: TGCGCCAGCAGCTCCCCTAGCGGGGGGCTAAACAATGAGCAGTTCTTC

clone size: .
J gene: TRBJ2-7
D gene: TRBD2
V gene: TRBV28
CDR3 protein: CASSPTPERGAAYEQYF
CDR3 DNA: TGTGCCAGCAGTCCTACCCCAGAGCGGGGGGCTGCCTACGAGCAGTACTTC

clone size: .
J gene: TRBJ1-1
D gene: TRBD1
V gene: TRBV2
CDR3 protein: CASSGDSGTEAFF
CDR3 DNA: TGTGCCAGCAGTGGGGACAGTGGCACTGAAGCTTTCTTT

clone size: few
J gene: TRBJ1-1
D gene: .
V gene: TRBV7-9
CDR3 protein: CASSPRTAREAFF
CDR3 DNA: TGTGCCAGCAGCCCTCGGACTGCCCGCGAAGCTTTCTTT

clone size: few
J gene: TRBJ2-3
D gene: .
V gene: TRBV7-8
CDR3 protein: CASSLGVAGSTDTQYF
CDR3 DNA: TGTGCCAGCAGCTTAGGGGTCGCGGGGAGTACAGATACGCAGTATTTT

clone size: few
J gene: TRBJ1-4
D gene: .
V gene: TRBV7-2
CDR3 protein: CASTSWDEKLFF
CDR3 DNA: TGTGCCAGCACCTCATGGGATGAAAAACTGTTTTTT

clone size: .
J gene: TRBJ2-7
D gene: TRBD2
V gene: TRBV19
CDR3 protein: CASSPTSGGTYEQYF
CDR3 DNA: TGTGCCAGTAGTCCTACTAGCGGGGGGACCTACGAGCAGTACTTC

clone size: once
J gene: TRBJ2-3
D gene: TRBD2
V gene: TRBV9
CDR3 protein: CASSKIAGAQGDTQYF
CDR3 DNA: TGTGCCAGCAGCAAAATAGCGGGGGCCCAGGGAGATACGCAGTATTTT

clone size: .
J gene: TRBJ2-7
D gene: .
V gene: TRBV7-4
CDR3 protein: CASTIRRGAYEQYF
CDR3 DNA: TGTGCCAGCACCATACGCAGGGGGGCCTACGAGCAGTACTTC

clone size: .
J gene: TRBJ2-7
D gene: .
V gene: TRBV5-1
CDR3 protein: CASSPSVVNSYEQYF
CDR3 DNA: TGCGCCAGCAGCCCCTCGGTCGTCAACTCCTACGAGCAGTACTTC